This T cell receptor (beta chain) was identified during a study of T cell repertoires in cytomegalovirus infection. Study-level findings and limits: In two of eight donors, the top clonotype was HLA-C-restricted CMV-specific.

Regarding this clonotype: The antigen remains unidentified.

TCRdb ran MiXCR on the reads and lists one entry per CDR3 protein. The sample holds under 350,000 distinct CDR3 sequences; about 20% are singletons and the top ten take about 21%. This CDR3 has 13 amino acids. The trim removed 4 bases at V and 5 bases at J, leaving 5 bases unmatched. CDR1 and CDR2 from the germline V gene are SQVTM and ANQGSEA. The J gene is TRBJ2-4, the V gene TRBV29-1, with 7 bases identical to TRBD2. The source of this sequence is a human donor in good health (CMV status not recorded). Some clones in this sample may be carry-over from other donors' samples. The starting material was cultured PBMCs, obtained from culture after CMV antigen stimulation. CDR3 loop: CSVASGNQNIQYF. The CDR3 DNA reads TGCAGCGTTGCCAGCGGGAACCAAAACATTCAGTACTTC. Based on the CDR3 plus reference TRBV29-1 and TRBJ2-4, the full variable domain is SAVISQKPSRDICQRGTSLTIQCQVDSQVTMMFWYRQQPGQSLTLIATANQGSEATYESGFVIDKFPISRPNLTFSTLTVSNMSPEDSSIYLCSVASGNQNIQYFGAGTRLSVL.